This section outlines one T cell receptor (beta chain) sequence together with its context. The antigen remains undetermined. This sample is drawn from a study of cytomegalovirus exposure and HLA in healthy donors. Findings and caveats of the study: Reported findings show TCR beta sequences accurately forecast HLA-A and HLA-B alleles in most subjects. The study recorded 164 TCR beta chains that were cytomegalovirus-associated.

Trimming left V 3 bases short and J 0 bases short, with 4 bases between. CDR3 size: 13 residues. CDR1 KGHSH and CDR2 LQKENI come from the germline V gene. Primers included in the PCR were 60 Vbeta and 13 Jbeta primers. The assay was immunoSEQ multiplex PCR, and TCRdb's table has in-frame clones only and misses some. The sample yields around 170,000 clones, about three quarters seen once. This TCR came from a girl aged 5 to 17 in good health and CMV-seronegative. The chain has TRBV18 and TRBJ2-3; D gene ambiguous. Material: PBMCs. CDR3 amino acids: CASSPGSTDTQYF. The CDR3 DNA is TGTGCCAGCTCACCCGGGAGCACAGATACGCAGTATTTT.